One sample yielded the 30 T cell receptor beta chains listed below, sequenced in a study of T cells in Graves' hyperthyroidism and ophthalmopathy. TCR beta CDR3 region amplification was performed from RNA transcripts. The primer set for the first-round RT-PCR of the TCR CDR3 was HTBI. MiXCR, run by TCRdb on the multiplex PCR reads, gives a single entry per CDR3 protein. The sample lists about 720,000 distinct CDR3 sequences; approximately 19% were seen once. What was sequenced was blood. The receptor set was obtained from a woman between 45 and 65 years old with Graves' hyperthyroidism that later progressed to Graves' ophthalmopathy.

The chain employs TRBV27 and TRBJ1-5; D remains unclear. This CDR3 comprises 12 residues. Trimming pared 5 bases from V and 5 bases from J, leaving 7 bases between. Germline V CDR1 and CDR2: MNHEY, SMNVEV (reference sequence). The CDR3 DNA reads TGTGCCAGCAGTGAAAGAGATCAGCCCCAGCATTTT. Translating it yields CASSERDQPQHF.

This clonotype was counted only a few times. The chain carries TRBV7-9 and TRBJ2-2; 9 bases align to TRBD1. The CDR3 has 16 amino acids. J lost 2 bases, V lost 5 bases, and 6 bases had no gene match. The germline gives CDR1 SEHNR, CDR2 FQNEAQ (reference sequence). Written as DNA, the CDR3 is TGTGCCAGCAGCAACCGGGACAGGGCCAACACCGGGGAGCTGTTTTTT. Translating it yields CASSNRDRANTGELFF.

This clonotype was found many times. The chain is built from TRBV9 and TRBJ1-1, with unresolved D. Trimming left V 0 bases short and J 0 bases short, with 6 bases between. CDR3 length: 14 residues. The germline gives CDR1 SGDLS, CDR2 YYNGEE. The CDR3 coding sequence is TGTGCCAGCAGCGTAGAACAAATGAACACTGAAGCTTTCTTT. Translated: CASSVEQMNTEAFF.

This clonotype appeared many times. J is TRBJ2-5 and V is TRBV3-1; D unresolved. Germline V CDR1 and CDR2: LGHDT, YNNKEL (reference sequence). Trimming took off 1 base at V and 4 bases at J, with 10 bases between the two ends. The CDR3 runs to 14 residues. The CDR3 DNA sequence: TGTGCCAGCAGCCAAGGCGTGACATTAGAGACCCAGTACTTC. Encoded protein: CASSQGVTLETQYF.

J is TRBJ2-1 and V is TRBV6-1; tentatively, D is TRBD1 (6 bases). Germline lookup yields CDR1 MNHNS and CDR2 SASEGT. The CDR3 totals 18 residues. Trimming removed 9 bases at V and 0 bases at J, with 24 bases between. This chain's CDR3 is CASLGAPGTAGSYNEQFF. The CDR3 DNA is TGTGCCAGTCTGGGGGCTCCCGGGACGGCTGGCTCCTACAATGAGCAGTTCTTC.

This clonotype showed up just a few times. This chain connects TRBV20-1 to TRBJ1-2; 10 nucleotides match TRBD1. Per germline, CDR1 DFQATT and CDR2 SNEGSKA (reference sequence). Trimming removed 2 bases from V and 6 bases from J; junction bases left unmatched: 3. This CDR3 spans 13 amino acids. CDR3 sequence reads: CSARSDRGHGYTF. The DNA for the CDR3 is TGCAGTGCTAGATCCGACAGGGGGCATGGCTACACCTTC.

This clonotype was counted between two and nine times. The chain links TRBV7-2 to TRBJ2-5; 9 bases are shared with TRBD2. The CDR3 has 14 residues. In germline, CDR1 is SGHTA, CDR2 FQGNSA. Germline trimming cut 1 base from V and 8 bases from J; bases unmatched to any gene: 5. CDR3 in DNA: TGTGCCAGCAGCTTAGGGGGACTAGCTAAAACCCAGTACTTC. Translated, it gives CASSLGGLAKTQYF. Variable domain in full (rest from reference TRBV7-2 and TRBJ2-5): GAGVSQSPSNKVTEKGKDVELRCDPISGHTALYWYRQSLGQGLEFLIYFQGNSAPDKSGLPSDRFSAERTGGSVSTLTIQRTQQEDSAVYLCASSLGGLAKTQYFGPGTRLLVL.

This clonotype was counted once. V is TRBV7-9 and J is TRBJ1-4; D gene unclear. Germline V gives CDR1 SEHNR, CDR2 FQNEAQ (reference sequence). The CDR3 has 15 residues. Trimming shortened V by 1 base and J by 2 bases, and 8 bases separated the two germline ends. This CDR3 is CASSLEGPTNEKLFF. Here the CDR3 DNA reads TGTGCCAGCAGCTTAGAAGGGCCTACTAATGAAAAACTGTTTTTT.

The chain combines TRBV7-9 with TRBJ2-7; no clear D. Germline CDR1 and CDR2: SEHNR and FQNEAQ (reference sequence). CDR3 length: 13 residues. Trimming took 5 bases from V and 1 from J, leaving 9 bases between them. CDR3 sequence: CASSTENSYEQYF. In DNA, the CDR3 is TGTGCCAGCAGCACTGAGAATTCCTACGAGCAGTACTTC.

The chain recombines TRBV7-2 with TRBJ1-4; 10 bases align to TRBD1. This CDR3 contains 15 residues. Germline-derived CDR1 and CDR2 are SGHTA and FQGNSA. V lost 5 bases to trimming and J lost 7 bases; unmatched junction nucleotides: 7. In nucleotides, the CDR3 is TGTGCCAGCAGCAGGGACAGGGGATTTACTGAAAAACTGTTTTTT. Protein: CASSRDRGFTEKLFF.

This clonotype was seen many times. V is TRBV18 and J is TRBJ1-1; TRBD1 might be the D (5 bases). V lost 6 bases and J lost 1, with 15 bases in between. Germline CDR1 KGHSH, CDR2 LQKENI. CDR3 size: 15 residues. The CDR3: CASSPMGETNTEAFF. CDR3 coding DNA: TGTGCCAGCTCGCCGATGGGGGAGACGAACACTGAAGCTTTCTTT.

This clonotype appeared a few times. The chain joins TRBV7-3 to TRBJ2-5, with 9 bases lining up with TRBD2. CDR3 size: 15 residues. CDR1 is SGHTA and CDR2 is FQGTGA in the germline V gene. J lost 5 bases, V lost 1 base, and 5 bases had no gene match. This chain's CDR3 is CASSLNAGGRETQYF. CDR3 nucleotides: TGTGCCAGCAGCTTAAACGCGGGGGGGAGGGAGACCCAGTACTTC.

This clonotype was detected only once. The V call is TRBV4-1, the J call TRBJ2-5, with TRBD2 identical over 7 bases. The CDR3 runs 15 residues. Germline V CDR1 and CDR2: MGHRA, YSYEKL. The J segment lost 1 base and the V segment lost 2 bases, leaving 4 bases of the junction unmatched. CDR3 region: CASSQPGGLQETQYF. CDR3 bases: TGCGCCAGCAGCCAACCGGGGGGACTCCAAGAGACCCAGTACTTC.

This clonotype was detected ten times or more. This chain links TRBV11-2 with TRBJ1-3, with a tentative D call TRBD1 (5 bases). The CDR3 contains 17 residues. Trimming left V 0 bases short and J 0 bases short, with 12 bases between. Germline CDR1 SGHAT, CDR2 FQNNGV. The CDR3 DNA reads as TGTGCCAGCAGCTTAGATGTGGGGGACTTCTCTGGAAACACCATATATTTT. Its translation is CASSLDVGDFSGNTIYF.

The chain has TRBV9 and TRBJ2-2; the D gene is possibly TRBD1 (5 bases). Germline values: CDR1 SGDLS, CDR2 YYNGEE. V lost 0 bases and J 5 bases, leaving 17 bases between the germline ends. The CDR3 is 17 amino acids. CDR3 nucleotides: TGTGCCAGCAGCGTAGATCGGTTCGACAGTGGGACCGGGGAGCTGTTTTTT. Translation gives CASSVDRFDSGTGELFF.

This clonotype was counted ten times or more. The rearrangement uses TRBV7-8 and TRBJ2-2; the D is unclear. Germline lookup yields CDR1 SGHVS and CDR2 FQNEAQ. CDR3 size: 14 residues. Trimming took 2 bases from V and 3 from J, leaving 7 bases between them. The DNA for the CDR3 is TGTGCCAGCAGCTTAATGAGTCACACCGGGGAGCTGTTTTTT. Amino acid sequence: CASSLMSHTGELFF.

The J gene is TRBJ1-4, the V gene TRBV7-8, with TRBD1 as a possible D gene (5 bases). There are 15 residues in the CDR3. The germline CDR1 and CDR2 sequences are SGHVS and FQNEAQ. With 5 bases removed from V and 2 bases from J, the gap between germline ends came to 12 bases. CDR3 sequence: CASSGREATNEKLFF. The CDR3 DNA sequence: TGTGCCAGCAGCGGCAGGGAGGCTACTAATGAAAAACTGTTTTTT.

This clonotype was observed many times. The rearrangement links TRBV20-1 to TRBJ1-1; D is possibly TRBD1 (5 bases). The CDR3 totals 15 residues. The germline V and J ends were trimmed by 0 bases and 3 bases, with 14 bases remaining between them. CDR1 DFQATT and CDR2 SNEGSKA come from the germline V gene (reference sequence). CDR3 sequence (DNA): TGCAGTGCTAGAGATCGGAGGGGCTCGGACACTGAAGCTTTCTTT. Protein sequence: CSARDRRGSDTEAFF.

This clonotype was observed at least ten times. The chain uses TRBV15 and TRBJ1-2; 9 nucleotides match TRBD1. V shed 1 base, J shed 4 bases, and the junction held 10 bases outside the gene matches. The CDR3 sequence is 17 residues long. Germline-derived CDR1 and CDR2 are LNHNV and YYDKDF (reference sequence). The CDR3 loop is CATSRGNRDRAFYGYTF. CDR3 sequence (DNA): TGTGCCACCAGCAGAGGAAACCGGGACAGGGCGTTCTATGGCTACACCTTC.

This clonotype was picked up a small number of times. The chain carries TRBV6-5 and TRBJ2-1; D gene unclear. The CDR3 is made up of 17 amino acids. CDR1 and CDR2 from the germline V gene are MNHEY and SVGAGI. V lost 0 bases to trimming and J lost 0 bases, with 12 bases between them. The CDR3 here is CASSYSFRRSSYNEQFF. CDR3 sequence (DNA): TGTGCCAGCAGTTACTCGTTTAGGAGAAGCTCCTACAATGAGCAGTTCTTC.

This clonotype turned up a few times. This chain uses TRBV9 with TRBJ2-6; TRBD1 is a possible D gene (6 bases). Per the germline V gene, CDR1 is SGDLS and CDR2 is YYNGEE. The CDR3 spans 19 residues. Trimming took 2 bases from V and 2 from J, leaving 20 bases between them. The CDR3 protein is CASSVQIGTTLPGANVLTF. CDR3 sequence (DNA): TGTGCCAGCAGCGTGCAGATCGGGACAACCCTCCCTGGGGCCAACGTCCTGACTTTC.

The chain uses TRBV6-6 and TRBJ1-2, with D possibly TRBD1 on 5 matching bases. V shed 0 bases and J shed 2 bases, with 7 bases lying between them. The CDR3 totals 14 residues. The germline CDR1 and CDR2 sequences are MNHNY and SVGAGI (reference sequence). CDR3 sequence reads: CASSYSWDNYGYTF. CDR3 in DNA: TGTGCCAGCAGTTACTCATGGGACAACTATGGCTACACCTTC.

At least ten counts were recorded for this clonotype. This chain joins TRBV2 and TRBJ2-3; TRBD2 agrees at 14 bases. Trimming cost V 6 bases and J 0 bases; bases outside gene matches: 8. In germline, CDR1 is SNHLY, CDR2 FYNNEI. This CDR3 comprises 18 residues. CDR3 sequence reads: CASRGLAGVPGSTDTQYF. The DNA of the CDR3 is TGTGCCAGCAGGGGACTAGCGGGGGTTCCGGGGAGCACAGATACGCAGTATTTT.

The CDR3 DNA sequence: TGTGCCAGCAGGCTGAACTGGGGGCGAGGAAACACTGAAGCTTTCTTT. Its translation: CASRLNWGRGNTEAFF. The rearrangement links TRBV12-3 or TRBV12-4 to TRBJ1-1, with TRBD1 as a possible D gene (6 bases). V was clipped by 6 bases and J by 2 bases, with 19 bases between them. CDR3 length: 16 residues.

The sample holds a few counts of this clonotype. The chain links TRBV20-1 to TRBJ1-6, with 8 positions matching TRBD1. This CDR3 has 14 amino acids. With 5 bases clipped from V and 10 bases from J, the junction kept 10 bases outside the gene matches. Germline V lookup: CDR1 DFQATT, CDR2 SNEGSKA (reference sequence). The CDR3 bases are TGCAGTGCTTCCGACAGGGGAATAGGATCACCCCTCCACTTT. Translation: CSASDRGIGSPLHF.

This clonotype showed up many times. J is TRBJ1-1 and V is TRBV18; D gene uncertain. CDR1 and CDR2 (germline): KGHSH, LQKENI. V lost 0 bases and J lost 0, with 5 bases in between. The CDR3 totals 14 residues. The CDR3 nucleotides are TGTGCCAGCTCACCACCGCCCATGAACACTGAAGCTTTCTTT. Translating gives CASSPPPMNTEAFF.

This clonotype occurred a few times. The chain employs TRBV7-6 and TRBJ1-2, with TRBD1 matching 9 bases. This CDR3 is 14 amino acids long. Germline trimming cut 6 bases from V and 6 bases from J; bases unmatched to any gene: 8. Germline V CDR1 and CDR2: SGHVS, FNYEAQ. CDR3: CASRSPGQGHGYTF. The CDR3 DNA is TGTGCCAGCAGGTCTCCGGGACAGGGTCATGGCTACACCTTC.

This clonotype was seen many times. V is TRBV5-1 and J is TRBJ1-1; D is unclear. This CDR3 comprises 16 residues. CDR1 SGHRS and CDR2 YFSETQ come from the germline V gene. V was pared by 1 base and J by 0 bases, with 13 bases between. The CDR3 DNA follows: TGCGCCAGCAGCTTGATCGTTGCCAGCATGAACACTGAAGCTTTCTTT. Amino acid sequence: CASSLIVASMNTEAFF.

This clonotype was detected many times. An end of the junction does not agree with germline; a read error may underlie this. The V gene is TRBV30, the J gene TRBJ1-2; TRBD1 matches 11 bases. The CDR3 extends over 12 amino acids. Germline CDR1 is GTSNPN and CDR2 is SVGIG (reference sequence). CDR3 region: CAWKGTGGPIAF. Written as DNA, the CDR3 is TGTGCCTGGAAGGGGACAGGGGGGCCGATCGCCTTC.

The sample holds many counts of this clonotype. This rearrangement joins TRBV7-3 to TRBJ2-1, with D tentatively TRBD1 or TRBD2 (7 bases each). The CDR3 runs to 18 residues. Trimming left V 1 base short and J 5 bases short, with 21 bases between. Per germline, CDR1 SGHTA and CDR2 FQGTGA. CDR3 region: CASSLKGGDSLFHNEQFF. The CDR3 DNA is TGTGCCAGCAGCTTAAAGGGGGGGGACAGTTTGTTCCACAATGAGCAGTTCTTC.